This T cell receptor (beta chain) originates from a study of shared clonotypes between healthy human individuals. Across the study: Donors consisted of two women and three men between 18 and 49. Each donor's CD8 memory used one plate, CD8 naive two, each CD4 subset three.

Generated by immunoSEQ multiplex PCR, the TCRdb table keeps only in-frame clones and is missing some. The table lists around 600,000 clones, about 95% of them singletons. After removal of 4 bases from V and 4 bases from J, the junction contained 3 bases not matched to a gene. Germline V gene lookup returns CDR1 SNHLY and CDR2 FYNNEI. The CDR3 sequence is 15 residues long. Only CD45RO-negative cells positively selected for CCR7 counted as naive CD8 cells, so terminally differentiated effector memory CD45RA+ cells were excluded. The TCR originated in a woman under 40 in good health. The source material was naive CD8+ T cells sorted from blood. The chain is built from TRBV2 and TRBJ2-1; 11 nucleotides match TRBD2. The CDR3 spells CASSGLAGRYNEQFF. Here the CDR3 DNA reads TGTGCCAGCAGTGGACTAGCGGGACGATACAATGAGCAGTTCTTC.